This T cell receptor beta chain comes out of a study of shared clonotypes between healthy human individuals (dated by TCRdb to 2018 to 2020). A note on the overall study: The cohort comprised two women and three men aged 18 to 49 years. For each donor, three plates each were used for CD4 naive and CD4 memory, two plates were used for CD8 naive, and one plate was used for CD8 memory. Blood TCR repertoires of about five healthy adults were deeply sequenced to estimate repertoire size and the extent of clonotype sharing between individuals. Different laboratories and diverse techniques were used to prepare libraries and sequence TCR repertoires, to increase sequencing depth and limit assay-specific biases. Each donor's leukapheresis produced roughly between roughly 0.85 and 9.5 billion PBMCs.

CDR1 and CDR2 (SGHRS, YFSETQ) derive from the germline V gene. V and J are trimmed by 6 bases and 2 bases, and the gene matches miss 5 bases of the junction. The CDR3 runs 14 amino acids, cysteine and phenylalanine included. CDR3 DNA is the only sequence kept; it has 42 bases, read in frame from the first base. Overall study results and their limits: Based on pairwise subsampling, the degree of clonotype sharing among donors was expected to be affected by sequencing depth. About 5% of naive CD4, 3.5% of naive CD8, approximately 2% of memory CD4, and about 0.4% of memory CD8 clonotypes were shared across several donors. Even with the large sequencing depth, rarefaction of the sorted-subset datasets indicated that sequencing was incomplete. Only blood was sampled, and tissue TCR repertoires likely differ from those in blood. Clonotypes shared by all four sorted-subset donors showed higher generation probabilities than non-shared clonotypes. The genetic and exposure-history diversity represented was limited by the small number of donors. Naive subsets generally had larger estimated clonotype richness than memory subsets did.

Using the deep immunoSEQ assay, multiplex PCR amplified TCR CDR3 regions from genomic DNA. Genomic DNA extracted from each cell subset was distributed evenly over all wells of several immunoSEQ 96-well plates, and each plate served as one replicate. For sorted subsets, approximately 190 ng of genomic DNA, equivalent to 25,000 to 35,000 T cell genomes, went into each replicate PCR. Purified libraries were quantified with a Qubit 3.0 fluorometer, sized on a Bioanalyzer 2100, and re-quantified with the KAPA Library Quantification kit. Each immunoSEQ 96-well plate was sequenced on its own single-read 150-cycle Illumina NextSeq 550 flow cell. The paper's processing steps were these. Because the immunoSEQ output included only junctional sequences and no quality scores, the filtering could not be the same as the filtering used for full-length reads. Sequences were annotated with PyIR, a Python wrapper for IgBLAST v1.9, using IMGT germline references to assign V/J genes and CDR3. Reads with weak V/J assignments (E-value above 1e-6), missing CDR3, stop codons, out-of-frame junctions, or ambiguous translated residues were removed. A V3J clonotype was defined by an identical inferred V gene, J gene, and CDR3 amino acid sequence. The percentage overlap between two repertoires was calculated by dividing the number of shared unique clonotypes by the size of the smaller repertoire. Three approaches were used to assess repertoire richness: RTK rarefaction, the Chao1 estimator, and Recon v2.1 estimates of unobserved clonotypes. Generation probabilities for all TCRbeta clonotypes obtained by the gDNA method from a handful of donors were computed using OLGA. TCRdb limited this immuneACCESS table to in-frame rearrangements with V and J called. A share of clones is missing; checked studies link under half to unresolved V genes, and the rest is unexplained. That table gives V, J and clone size, and the DNA gave D and trimming. Counted in this sample were hundreds of thousands of clones; about 74% of them appeared once. Over 9% of the sample belongs to the ten largest clones.

This clone was found many times. It has no known antigen specificity. Base qualities are missing; no much larger clone stands one base away. Donors were healthy HIV-negative adults with no recently reported acute infections or vaccinations. Only Caucasian adults living in Nashville, Tennessee, USA were represented among the donors. CD4+ T cells were enriched by magnetic negative selection; naive cells were then positively selected on CD45RA, and the negative fraction formed the memory subset. Blood was collected by leukapheresis, and PBMCs were isolated by Ficoll-Histopaque density gradient centrifugation and then cryopreserved in liquid nitrogen vapor phase. Analytical flow cytometry was used to check the purity and quantity of every magnetically sorted T cell population. From each sorted fraction, genomic DNA was isolated and quantified by UV absorbance on a Nanodrop 2000c.

The sequencing input was memory CD4+ T cells sorted from blood. What the cell subset or site label conveys for this sample: CD45RA-negative fraction. The sequence is built from TRBV5-1 and TRBJ2-3; 8 middle bases align to TRBD1. The receptor was isolated from a young man in good health. The CDR3 reads CASKAQGATDTQYF. The DNA is TGCGCCAGCAAAGCCCAGGGGGCCACAGATACGCAGTATTTT.